This TCR beta chain comes out of a study of beta chain features in type 1 diabetes. General study findings and limits: Shortening that was moderate but significant affected the TCRB CDR3s of Type 1 diabetes patients in all four CD4+ subsets.

Investigators reverse transcribed all isolated RNA, so they sequenced expressed TCRB transcripts. Sequencing used immunoSEQ multiplex PCR; TCRdb keeps in-frame clones, though not all of them. This sample yields over 120,000 clones, of which around 13% are seen a single time; approximately 1.3% belongs to the top ten. In regard to this clone: As yet, its antigen is unknown.

Blood was collected once per donor into heparin, averaging roughly 120 mL. Germline V gene sequence: CDR1 SGHRS, CDR2 YFSETQ. V shed 4 bases and J shed 2 bases, with 14 bases lying between them. This CDR3 has 15 residues. Sample: central memory CD4+ T cells from blood. V and J are TRBV5-1 and TRBJ2-3, with D possibly TRBD2 on 6 matching bases. This clonotype was sampled from a man aged 18 to 30 with type 1 diabetes. For the CDR3, the DNA is TGCGCCAGCAGCCCCCCTAGCGCTGACACAGATACGCAGTATTTT. Residues: CASSPPSADTDTQYF.